Presented here are 3 T cell receptor beta chains from one specimen sequenced in a study of T cells expressing NK-cell markers. TCRdb reprocessed the 5' RACE reads, with one entry per CDR3 protein and no DNA. This sample contains 550,000 to 600,000 distinct CDR3 sequences. Input material: blood T cells: a sorted CD56 or NKG2C T cell subset, CD4+ or CD8+ T cells, or bulk PBMC T cells (not recorded which). The receptor set was obtained from a man aged 18 to 30 in good health.

The chain is built from TRBV7-8 and TRBJ2-1; TCRdb picks TRBD1, but there is no DNA to check that call. Germline CDR1 is SGHVS and CDR2 is FQNEAQ. The CDR3 is made up of 13 amino acids. This CDR3 is CASSRQGNGEQFF.

The CDR3 is CASSLASRLSGNTIYF. V is TRBV5-1 and J is TRBJ1-3. Germline lookup yields CDR1 SGHRS and CDR2 YFSETQ. This CDR3 comprises 16 residues. The whole variable domain, remainder taken from reference TRBV5-1 and TRBJ1-3, is KAGVTQTPRYLIKTRGQQVTLSCSPISGHRSVSWYQQTPGQGLQFLFEYFSETQRNKGNFPGRFSGRQFSNSRSEMNVSTLELGDSALYLCASSLASRLSGNTIYFGEGSWLTVV.

The V gene is TRBV9, the J gene TRBJ2-7; TCRdb indicates TRBD2, and absent DNA this call remains unverified. Germline lookup yields CDR1 SGDLS and CDR2 YYNGEE. This CDR3 comprises 16 residues. Here the CDR3 reads CASSVGAIAGAYEQYF.